This T cell receptor beta chain originates from a study of PD-1 blockade in classical Hodgkin lymphoma. Noted time point: cycle 4 day 1 (C4D1), after five to seven weeks of nivolumab. All patients experienced relapse after autologous stem cell transplantation, and brentuximab vedotin exposure was variable. CDR3 length: 16 residues. Germline-derived CDR1 and CDR2 are LGHNA and YNFKEQ. The V end was cut by 0 bases, the J end by 6 bases, with 18 bases between. Profiling relied on immunoSEQ multiplex PCR, and the TCRdb table lists in-frame clones only, not all of them. The sample records around 50,000 clones, about 75% being singletons.

The specimen comprised peripheral blood mononuclear cells (PBMCs), sampled before the fourth cycle of nivolumab. The genes are TRBV4-2 and TRBJ2-7, with D possibly being TRBD2 (6 bases). This TCR derives from a human donor with classical Hodgkin lymphoma. The CDR3 loop is CASSQDFSARELEQYF. The CDR3 DNA reads TGTGCCAGCAGCCAAGATTTCTCGGCCCGGGAGCTCGAGCAGTACTTC.